This TCR beta chain was profiled in a study of OX40 agonist ivuxolimab in advanced cancers. Study-wide context: Patients received intravenous ivuxolimab every 2 weeks at 0.01 to 10 mg/kg.

Profiling relied on immunoSEQ multiplex PCR, and the TCRdb table lists in-frame clones only, not all of them. The sample holds some 66,000 clones; 83% are singletons and the top ten take about 2.3%. The CDR3 is 16 residues long. The V segment lost 4 bases and the J segment 4 bases; nucleotides outside the gene matches: 8. CDR1 and CDR2 from the germline V gene are SGHRS and YFSETQ. The sequence was collected from an adult with an advanced solid tumor such as melanoma, head and neck, liver or kidney cancer. The chain combines TRBV5-1 with TRBJ1-4, with 9 bases fitting TRBD1. The input for sequencing was CD4+ or CD8+ T cells sorted from blood, taken in a trial of the OX40 agonist ivuxolimab. The CDR3 sequence is CASSLQGADGNEKLFF. In nucleotides, the CDR3 is TGCGCCAGCAGCCTACAGGGGGCAGATGGTAATGAAAAACTGTTTTTT. Full variable domain (rest looked up from reference TRBV5-1 and TRBJ1-4): KAGVTQTPRYLIKTRGQQVTLSCSPISGHRSVSWYQQTPGQGLQFLFEYFSETQRNKGNFPGRFSGRQFSNSRSEMNVSTLELGDSALYLCASSLQGADGNEKLFFGSGTQLSVL.